A single sample is the source of the 31 T cell receptor beta chains below, sequenced in a study of T cell responses to AZD1222 COVID-19 vaccine. Data came from immunoSEQ multiplex PCR; TCRdb stores just in-frame clones and leaves some out. The sample shows roughly 100,000 clones, approximately 90% of them seen only once. The specimen was peripheral blood, collected on day 0 of AZD1222 vaccination. Receptors originate from an adult in good health.

The table lists this clone with a count of one. The sample contains more than one DNA sequence encoding this CDR3. This chain joins TRBV7-3 and TRBJ2-2; unclear D gene. Trimming shortened V by 3 bases and J by 6 bases, and 5 bases separated the two germline ends. The CDR3 totals 12 residues. Germline V gene sequence: CDR1 SGHTA, CDR2 FQGTGA. The CDR3 loop is CASSFSPGELFF. The CDR3 DNA follows: TGTGCCAGCAGCTTCTCGCCCGGGGAGCTGTTTTTT.

The V and J genes are TRBV5-6 and TRBJ2-7, with D maybe TRBD1 (6 bases). V was shortened by 4 bases and J by 3 bases, with 8 bases between the two germline ends. The CDR3 is 12 residues long. Per germline, CDR1 SGHDT and CDR2 YYEEEE. The CDR3 DNA follows: TGTGCCAGCAGCCGGGACAACTACGAGCAGTACTTC. Its protein product is CASSRDNYEQYF. The full variable domain, its missing parts supplied by reference TRBV5-6 and TRBJ2-7, is DAGVTQSPTHLIKTRGQQVTLRCSPKSGHDTVSWYQQALGQGPQFIFQYYEEEERQRGNFPDRFSGHQFPNYSSELNVNALLLGDSALYLCASSRDNYEQYFGPGTRLTVT.

The genes are TRBV3-1 (or the pseudogene TRBV3-2) and TRBJ2-6; a weak D match, TRBD1 (6 bases). This CDR3 region has 17 residues. With 2 bases removed from V and 0 bases from J, the gap between germline ends came to 11 bases. Germline lookup yields CDR1 LGHDT and CDR2 YNNKEL (reference sequence). CDR3 sequence: CASSQTRTDSGANVLTF. The CDR3 DNA sequence: TGTGCCAGCAGCCAAACTCGGACAGACTCTGGGGCCAACGTCCTGACTTTC.

The chain carries TRBV15 and TRBJ1-5; TRBD1 aligns across 8 bases. CDR1 is LNHNV, CDR2 YYDKDF, per germline (reference sequence). The CDR3 covers 14 residues. V gave up 4 bases and J gave up 8 bases; unmatched junction bases: 7. The CDR3 nucleotides are TGTGCCACCAGCATACCGACAGGGGTGGAGCCCCAGCATTTT. Translated, it gives CATSIPTGVEPQHF.

This clone was recorded a few times. J is TRBJ2-7 and V is TRBV6-5; D might be TRBD2 (5 bases). The CDR3 is 15 amino acids. The V gene's germline CDR1 is MNHEY and CDR2 SVGAGI. The ends were cut back, 6 bases at V and 3 bases at J, with 18 bases in the middle. The CDR3 DNA follows: TGTGCCAGCAGGCCTAGCCTCGGGCTGCACTACGAGCAGTACTTC. It translates to CASRPSLGLHYEQYF.

The chain links TRBV5-4 to TRBJ2-1; TRBD2 matches at 9 bases. This CDR3 region has 14 residues. Germline V lookup: CDR1 SGHNT, CDR2 YYREEE (reference sequence). The V gene end was trimmed by 4 bases and the J gene end by 6 bases; junction bases not matched to a gene: 5. The CDR3 region has the DNA TGTGCCAGCAGCGAAGGACTAGCGATCAATGAGCAGTTCTTC. It translates to CASSEGLAINEQFF.

This chain links TRBV19 with TRBJ2-2, with 8 bases fitting TRBD2. V shed 10 bases and J 6 bases; nucleotides not matched to a gene: 22. Per the germline V gene, CDR1 is LNHDA and CDR2 is SQIVND (reference sequence). The CDR3 covers 18 residues. The CDR3, as DNA: TGTGCCACCTCCATTTCTCTGCAGGCGGGAGGTGGGCCCGGGGAGCTGTTTTTT. Its translation: CATSISLQAGGGPGELFF. Full variable domain (rest looked up from reference TRBV19 and TRBJ2-2): DGGITQSPKYLFRKEGQNVTLSCEQNLNHDAMYWYRQDPGQGLRLIYYSQIVNDFQKGDIAEGYSVSREKKESFPLTVTSAQKNPTAFYLCATSISLQAGGGPGELFFGEGSRLTVL.

V gene TRBV13 combines with J gene TRBJ1-2, with D possibly matching TRBD1 (6 bases). V was clipped by 5 bases and J by 7 bases, with 14 bases between them. The CDR3 is 13 residues long. Germline loops: CDR1 PRHDT, CDR2 FYEKMQ (reference sequence). Written as DNA, the CDR3 is TGTGCCAGCAGCCAATGGGGGGCGGGTGGCTACACCTTC. Amino acids: CASSQWGAGGYTF.

The chain recombines TRBV11-3 with TRBJ2-1; 8 nucleotides agree with TRBD1. The germline CDR1 and CDR2 sequences are SGHNT and YENEEA. V was clipped by 2 bases and J by 4 bases; unmatched bases: 7. This CDR3 has 16 residues. The chain's CDR3 is CASSLRGDRMYNEQFF. CDR3 nucleotides: TGTGCCAGCAGCTTACGAGGGGACAGGATGTACAATGAGCAGTTCTTC.

The gene calls are TRBV15 and TRBJ1-2; TRBD1 agrees at 7 bases. After removal of 5 bases from V and 8 bases from J, the junction contained 11 bases not matched to a gene. This CDR3 contains 14 residues. Looked up from germline, CDR1 is LNHNV and CDR2 is YYDKDF (reference sequence). This CDR3 is CATSGDRAYLGYTF. For the CDR3, the DNA is TGTGCCACCAGCGGTGACAGGGCCTACTTGGGCTACACCTTC.

The V gene is TRBV28, the J gene TRBJ2-1, with 10 bases that match TRBD2. V dropped 7 bases and J dropped 0; count of bases not matched to a gene: 9. The CDR3 is made up of 17 amino acids. Germline V gene sequence: CDR1 MDHEN, CDR2 SYDVKM. The CDR3 DNA reads as TGTGCCAGCACCCGGCGGACTAGCGGCAGCTCCTACAATGAGCAGTTCTTC. Amino acids: CASTRRTSGSSYNEQFF.

The chain carries TRBV3-1 (or the pseudogene TRBV3-2) and TRBJ2-7; 8 bases align to TRBD2. Germline V gene lookup returns CDR1 LGHDT and CDR2 YNNKEL (reference sequence). V was clipped by 0 bases and J by 7 bases; unmatched bases: 8. This CDR3 has 15 residues. CDR3 sequence (DNA): TGTGCCAGCAGCCAAGACGCGGCGGGAGGACGGGAGCAGTACTTC. Its translation: CASSQDAAGGREQYF.

The chain couples TRBV5-1 to TRBJ2-1; the D gene is possibly TRBD1 (5 bases). CDR3 length: 11 residues. Trimming stripped 4 bases from V and 10 bases from J, with 9 bases between. Germline V gene sequence: CDR1 SGHRS, CDR2 YFSETQ. CDR3 sequence: CASSGHWEQFF. DNA of the CDR3: TGCGCCAGCAGCGGACATTGGGAGCAGTTCTTC. The entire variable domain, with the rest obtained from reference TRBV5-1 and TRBJ2-1, is as follows: KAGVTQTPRYLIKTRGQQVTLSCSPISGHRSVSWYQQTPGQGLQFLFEYFSETQRNKGNFPGRFSGRQFSNSRSEMNVSTLELGDSALYLCASSGHWEQFFGPGTRLTVL.

The chain links TRBV29-1 to TRBJ1-1; D not certain. The germline gives CDR1 SQVTM, CDR2 ANQGSEA. Deletions cut 4 bases from V and 0 bases from J, with 9 bases between. The CDR3 loop spans 13 amino acids. The CDR3 loop reads CSVVGGMNTEAFF. CDR3 in DNA: TGCAGCGTTGTAGGAGGAATGAACACTGAAGCTTTCTTT.

The J gene is TRBJ1-2, the V gene TRBV12-3 or TRBV12-4, with no clear D. This CDR3 contains 11 residues. V lost 8 bases, J lost 1 base, and 5 bases lay in between. In DNA form, the CDR3 reads TGTGCCAGCCTACTTAACTATGGCTACACCTTC. Residues: CASLLNYGYTF.

The chain combines TRBV5-1 with TRBJ1-2, with D unresolved. This CDR3 has 13 amino acids. Germline V gene sequence: CDR1 SGHRS, CDR2 YFSETQ. Trimming took off 1 base at V and 3 bases at J, with 7 bases between the two ends. In DNA form, the CDR3 reads TGCGCCAGCAGCTTGATGGCAGACTATGGCTACACCTTC. As protein: CASSLMADYGYTF.

The chain has TRBV27 and TRBJ2-7, with D possibly TRBD1 on 6 matching bases. The germline gives CDR1 MNHEY, CDR2 SMNVEV (reference sequence). Trimming took 6 bases from V and 2 from J, leaving 17 bases between them. The CDR3 sequence is 15 residues long. CDR3 in amino acids: CASRLTGHGAYEQYF. CDR3 DNA sequence: TGTGCCAGCAGACTAACAGGGCATGGAGCCTACGAGCAGTACTTC.

The count of this clone is one. V and J are TRBV27 and TRBJ2-7; D gene ambiguous. The CDR3 has 12 amino acids. Germline CDR1 is MNHEY and CDR2 is SMNVEV (reference sequence). V dropped 0 bases and J dropped 4 bases, with 4 bases sitting between them. The CDR3 sequence is CASSLSGYEQYF. CDR3 in DNA: TGTGCCAGCAGTTTATCGGGGTACGAGCAGTACTTC.

The V gene is TRBV5-1, the J gene TRBJ2-1, with TRBD2 matching over 8 bases. Germline lookup yields CDR1 SGHRS and CDR2 YFSETQ. The length of the CDR3 is 15 residues. After removal of 2 bases from V and 3 bases from J, the junction contained 4 bases not matched to a gene. CDR3 DNA: TGCGCCAGCAGCTTAACTAGCGGCAGCTACAATGAGCAGTTCTTC. Protein product: CASSLTSGSYNEQFF.

In this sample, this clone turned up once. The chain carries TRBV5-1 and TRBJ2-1, with 9 bases lining up with TRBD1. Germline loops: CDR1 SGHRS, CDR2 YFSETQ. The CDR3 totals 17 residues. The ends lost 0 bases at V and 6 bases at J; junction bases unmatched: 10. The CDR3, as DNA: TGCGCCAGCAGCTTGGCGACTGGGACAGGGTCAACCAATGAGCAGTTCTTC. Translated, it gives CASSLATGTGSTNEQFF. Full variable domain (outside the CDR3, taken from reference TRBV5-1 and TRBJ2-1): KAGVTQTPRYLIKTRGQQVTLSCSPISGHRSVSWYQQTPGQGLQFLFEYFSETQRNKGNFPGRFSGRQFSNSRSEMNVSTLELGDSALYLCASSLATGTGSTNEQFFGPGTRLTVL.

The chain carries TRBV7-2 and TRBJ2-1; no reliable D call. CDR1 SGHTA and CDR2 FQGNSA come from the germline V gene. This CDR3 contains 13 residues. With 1 base removed from V and 4 bases from J, the gap between germline ends came to 5 bases. This CDR3 is CASSLGIYNEQFF. DNA for the CDR3: TGTGCCAGCAGCTTAGGGATTTACAATGAGCAGTTCTTC.

The J gene is TRBJ1-1, the V gene TRBV19; D gene unclear. The V gene's germline CDR1 is LNHDA and CDR2 SQIVND (reference sequence). This CDR3 has 16 residues. The ends were cut back, 8 bases at V and 0 bases at J, with 19 bases in the middle. The CDR3 sequence is CASQDTQNGVNTEAFF. The CDR3 nucleotides are TGTGCCAGTCAAGACACCCAAAACGGGGTGAACACTGAAGCTTTCTTT.

V gene TRBV5-5 combines with J gene TRBJ2-3, with D hard to call. Germline V gene data show CDR1 as SGHKS and CDR2 as YYEKEE (reference sequence). Trimming left V 0 bases short and J 1 base short, with 6 bases between. The CDR3 length is 14 residues. CDR3 residues: CASSLAGGTDTQYF. The CDR3 nucleotides are TGTGCCAGCAGCTTGGCCGGCGGCACAGATACGCAGTATTTT.

This clone was detected once. The chain is built from TRBV29-1 and TRBJ1-3; perhaps TRBD1 as D (6 bases). Germline CDR1 reads SQVTM; CDR2 reads ANQGSEA. There are 12 residues in the CDR3. V was pared by 2 bases and J by 8 bases, with 10 bases between. The DNA for the CDR3 is TGCAGCGTTGAACAGGGGCTAGACACCATATATTTT. Protein product: CSVEQGLDTIYF.

This clone was seen once. The CDR3 DNA follows: TGTGCCATCAGTGGGGGGACCTGGGGTCAGCCCCAGCATTTT. This translates into CAISGGTWGQPQHF. This rearrangement joins TRBV10-3 to TRBJ1-5; maybe TRBD1 (5 bases). V shed 4 bases and J shed 6 bases, with 13 bases lying between them. This CDR3 is 14 amino acids long. The V gene's germline CDR1 is ENHRY and CDR2 SYGVKD.

The V and J genes are TRBV6-2 or TRBV6-3 and TRBJ2-5; TRBD1 matches 8 bases. Germline assignment: CDR1 MNHEY and CDR2 SVGEGT. This CDR3 has 16 residues. Trimming at V came to 6 bases and at J to 5 bases, leaving 14 bases not matched to a gene. The CDR3 coding sequence is TGTGCCAGCAGCCGGAATGGACAGGGAATGGAGGAGACCCAGTACTTC. It is translated as CASSRNGQGMEETQYF.

V usage is TRBV20-1 and J usage is TRBJ1-1; D gene unclear. CDR3 size: 15 residues. The germline V and J ends were trimmed by 3 bases and 1 base, with 15 bases remaining between them. Germline CDR1 DFQATT, CDR2 SNEGSKA (reference sequence). The CDR3 loop reads CSASPLLRENTEAFF. CDR3 DNA sequence: TGCAGTGCTAGTCCTCTGCTGAGAGAGAACACTGAAGCTTTCTTT.

CDR3 nucleotide sequence: TGTGCCAGCAGCTCATTAGCGGGGGTTTTCAATGAGCAGTTCTTC. Encoded protein: CASSSLAGVFNEQFF. This chain links TRBV7-6 with TRBJ2-1; 9 bases map to TRBD2. V gave up 4 bases and J gave up 6 bases; unmatched junction bases: 7. The CDR3 length is 15 residues. Germline lookup yields CDR1 SGHVS and CDR2 FNYEAQ.

The chain uses TRBV2 and TRBJ2-1; D not certain. The CDR3 extends over 12 amino acids. CDR1 is SNHLY and CDR2 is FYNNEI in the germline V gene. V lost 3 bases, J lost 9 bases, and 9 bases lay in between. CDR3 DNA sequence: TGTGCCAGCAGTGAGGATCGCGGTGAGCAGTTCTTC. It translates to CASSEDRGEQFF.

The chain recombines TRBV25-1 with TRBJ2-2; D may match TRBD1 or TRBD2 (5 bases each). Per germline, CDR1 MGHDK and CDR2 SYGVNS. Trimming left V 3 bases short and J 4 bases short, with 12 bases between. The CDR3 length is 15 residues. Here the CDR3 DNA reads TGTGCCAGCAGTGAGAGGGACGGATTCACCGGGGAGCTGTTTTTT. It is translated as CASSERDGFTGELFF.

The chain combines TRBV28 with TRBJ2-1, with D unclear. Germline CDR1 reads MDHEN; CDR2 reads SYDVKM. V lost 1 base and J 8 bases, leaving 9 bases between the germline ends. The CDR3 runs to 13 residues. The CDR3, as DNA: TGTGCCAGCAGTTTATCTACGGGCTATGAGCAGTTCTTC. This gives the protein CASSLSTGYEQFF.